The 5 T cell receptor beta chains given below trace back to one sample, sequenced in a study of metastatic and nonmetastatic thyroid tumors. MiXCR was used by TCRdb to re-call the PCR reads. The table includes about 21,000 clones, over 25% detected once. Until they underwent thyroid surgery, no patient had received any treatment. Source material: blood. The receptors come from a female donor with papillary thyroid cancer or a benign thyroid nodule (not recorded which). Some clones in this sample may be carry-over from other donors' samples.

The table lists this clone with many counts. The genes are TRBV19 and TRBJ2-3; tentative D call: TRBD2 (6 bases). Germline lookup yields CDR1 LNHDA and CDR2 SQIVND (reference sequence). The CDR3 spans 16 residues. V lost 5 bases and J 0 bases, leaving 15 bases between the germline ends. The CDR3 reads CASSFRGGASTDTQYF. Here the CDR3 DNA reads TGTGCCAGTAGTTTCCGCGGAGGGGCTAGCACAGATACGCAGTATTTT. The whole variable domain, filled in from reference TRBV19 and TRBJ2-3, reads DGGITQSPKYLFRKEGQNVTLSCEQNLNHDAMYWYRQDPGQGLRLIYYSQIVNDFQKGDIAEGYSVSREKKESFPLTVTSAQKNPTAFYLCASSFRGGASTDTQYFGPGTRLTVL.

This clone was seen a handful of times. The rearrangement joins TRBV6-2 or TRBV6-3 to TRBJ2-7; either TRBD1 or TRBD2 may fit D (7 bases each). Germline CDR1 reads MNHEY; CDR2 reads SVGEGT. This CDR3 comprises 15 residues. V dropped 2 bases and J dropped 1 base, with 12 bases sitting between them. The CDR3 DNA sequence: TGTGCCAGCAGTTACCGGGGGGACAGTTCCTACGAGCAGTACTTC. Residues: CASSYRGDSSYEQYF.

V is TRBV7-8 and J is TRBJ2-7; 9 bases are a match to TRBD1. This CDR3 has 18 residues. V gave up 4 bases and J gave up 0 bases; unmatched junction bases: 13. Germline values: CDR1 SGHVS, CDR2 FQNEAQ. The CDR3 is CASSSRDRVTRSSYEQYF. CDR3 DNA sequence: TGTGCCAGCAGCTCCAGGGACAGGGTAACGAGGAGCTCCTACGAGCAGTACTTC.

This clone counts as medium-sized. The J gene is TRBJ1-4, the V gene TRBV20-1; D might be TRBD1 (5 bases). In germline, CDR1 is DFQATT, CDR2 SNEGSKA (reference sequence). This CDR3 has 15 amino acids. Deletions cut 6 bases from V and 0 bases from J, with 14 bases between. CDR3 DNA sequence: TGCAGTGCCCCACCAAGGGGATCAACTAATGAAAAACTGTTTTTT. Residues: CSAPPRGSTNEKLFF.

This clone qualifies as medium-sized (0.01 to 0.1%). The CDR3 loop is CASSPIIAGYLNEQFF. CDR3 coding DNA: TGTGCCAGTAGTCCAATTATAGCGGGATATCTGAATGAGCAGTTCTTC. The chain combines TRBV19 with TRBJ2-1; 8 bases fit TRBD2. V lost 5 bases to trimming and J lost 7 bases; unmatched junction nucleotides: 13. CDR1 and CDR2 from the germline V gene are LNHDA and SQIVND (reference sequence). This CDR3 contains 16 residues.